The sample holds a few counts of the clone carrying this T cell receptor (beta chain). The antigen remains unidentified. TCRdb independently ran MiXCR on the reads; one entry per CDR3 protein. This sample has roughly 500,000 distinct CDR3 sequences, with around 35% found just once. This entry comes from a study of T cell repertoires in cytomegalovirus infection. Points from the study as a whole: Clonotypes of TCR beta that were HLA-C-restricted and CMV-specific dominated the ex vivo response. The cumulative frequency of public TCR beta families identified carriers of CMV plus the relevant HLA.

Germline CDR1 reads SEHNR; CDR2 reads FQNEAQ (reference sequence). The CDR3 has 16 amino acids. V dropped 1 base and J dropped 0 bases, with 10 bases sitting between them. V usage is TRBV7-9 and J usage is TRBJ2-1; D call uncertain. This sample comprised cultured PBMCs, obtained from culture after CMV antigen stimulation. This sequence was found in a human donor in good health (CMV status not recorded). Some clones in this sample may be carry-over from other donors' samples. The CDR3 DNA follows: TGTGCCAGCAGCTTAGTACCGGTACCCTCCTACAATGAGCAGTTCTTC. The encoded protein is CASSLVPVPSYNEQFF.